This T cell receptor beta chain was recovered during a study of long-term antiretroviral therapy in people with HIV. Run at survey level, the immunoSEQ assay was version v3.0. Generated by immunoSEQ multiplex PCR, the TCRdb table keeps only in-frame clones and is missing some. The sample holds under 50,000 clones; 70% to 90% are singletons and the top ten take 3% to 5%. The sequencing here drew on unsorted PBMCs, taken just before starting antiretroviral therapy. The source is a woman aged 18-30 years with HIV.

In DNA, the CDR3 is TGTGCCAGCAGCCCCTCGCGTTTACTCAGGGGGACCTATGGCTACACCTTC. Translated: CASSPSRLLRGTYGYTF. The V gene is TRBV9, the J gene TRBJ1-2, with 7 bases fitting TRBD1. The V gene's germline CDR1 is SGDLS and CDR2 YYNGEE. J was trimmed by 4 bases and V by 4 bases; bases with no gene match: 16. The CDR3 totals 17 residues. Looking up the rest from reference TRBV9 and TRBJ1-2 gives the full variable domain: DSGVTQTPKHLITATGQRVTLRCSPRSGDLSVYWYQQSLDQGLQFLIQYYNGEERAKGNILERFSAQQFPDLHSELNLSSLELGDSALYFCASSPSRLLRGTYGYTFGSGTRLTVV.